This entry describes one TCR beta chain. Germline V gene data show CDR1 as GTSNPN and CDR2 as SVGIG (reference sequence). Trimming removed 4 bases from V and 3 bases from J; junction bases left unmatched: 8. The CDR3 sequence is 15 residues long. The sample belongs to a study of blood T cell repertoires in COVID-19. Study context: The study drew acute and convalescent COVID-19 samples from the United States, Italy and Spain. In each case, the material was cDNA or gDNA derived from T cells, B-cell-depleted T cells, or PBMCs.

Original analysis: Estimates of nucleated cell counts were drawn from the amplification of reference gene primers. Here immunoSEQ multiplex PCR was the method, and the copy in TCRdb shows in-frame clones only, minus some. D and trimming were read from the DNA, whereas the V and J calls and clone size are those reported in that table. The table includes 150,000 to 200,000 clones, roughly nine tenths detected once. Sequencing was carried out using peripheral blood. The TCR originated in a man aged 18 to 29 who had recovered from COVID-19. The V gene is TRBV30, the J gene TRBJ2-2; 7 nucleotides line up with TRBD1. The CDR3 DNA reads as TGTGCCTGGATTCTCGACAGGGCGGACACCGGGGAGCTGTTTTTT. Translation gives CAWILDRADTGELFF.